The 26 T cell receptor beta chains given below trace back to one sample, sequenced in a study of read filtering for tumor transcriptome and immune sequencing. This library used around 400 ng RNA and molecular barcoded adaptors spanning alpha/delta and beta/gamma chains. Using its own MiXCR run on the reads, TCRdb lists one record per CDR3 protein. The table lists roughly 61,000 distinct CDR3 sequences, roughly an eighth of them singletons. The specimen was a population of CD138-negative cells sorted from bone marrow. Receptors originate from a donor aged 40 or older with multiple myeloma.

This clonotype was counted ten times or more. The CDR3 loop is CSVSVGEGTEAFF. CDR3 sequence (DNA): TGCAGCGTGTCAGTGGGGGAGGGGACTGAAGCTTTCTTT. This chain connects TRBV29-1 to TRBJ1-1; D possibly corresponds to TRBD1 (5 bases). The V gene lost 6 bases and the J gene lost 5 bases, with 16 bases spanning the gap. CDR3 length: 13 residues. The V gene's germline CDR1 is SQVTM and CDR2 ANQGSEA. The entire variable domain, with the rest obtained from reference TRBV29-1 and TRBJ1-1, is as follows: SAVISQKPSRDICQRGTSLTIQCQVDSQVTMMFWYRQQPGQSLTLIATANQGSEATYESGFVIDKFPISRPNLTFSTLTVSNMSPEDSSIYLCSVSVGEGTEAFFGQGTRLTVV.

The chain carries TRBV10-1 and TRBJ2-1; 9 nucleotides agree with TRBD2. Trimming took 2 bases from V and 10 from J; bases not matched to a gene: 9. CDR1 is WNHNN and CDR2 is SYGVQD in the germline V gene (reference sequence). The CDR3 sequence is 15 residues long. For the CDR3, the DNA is TGCGCCAGCAGTGAGGCTAGCGGGGCAAGAAAGGAGCAGTTCTTC. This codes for CASSEASGARKEQFF.

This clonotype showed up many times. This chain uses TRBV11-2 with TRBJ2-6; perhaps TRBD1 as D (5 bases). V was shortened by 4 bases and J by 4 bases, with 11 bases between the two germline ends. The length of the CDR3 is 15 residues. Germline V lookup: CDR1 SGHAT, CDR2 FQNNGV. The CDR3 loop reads CASSSGLSGANVLTF. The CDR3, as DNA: TGTGCCAGCAGCTCAGGGTTATCAGGGGCCAACGTCCTGACTTTC.

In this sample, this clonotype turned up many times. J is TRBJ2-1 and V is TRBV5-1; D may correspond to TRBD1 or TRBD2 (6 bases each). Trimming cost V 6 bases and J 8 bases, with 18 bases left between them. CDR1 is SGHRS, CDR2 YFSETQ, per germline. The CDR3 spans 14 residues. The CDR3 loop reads CASKHSRGLDEQFF. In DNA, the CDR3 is TGCGCCAGCAAGCATAGTCGGGGGCTGGATGAGCAGTTCTTC.

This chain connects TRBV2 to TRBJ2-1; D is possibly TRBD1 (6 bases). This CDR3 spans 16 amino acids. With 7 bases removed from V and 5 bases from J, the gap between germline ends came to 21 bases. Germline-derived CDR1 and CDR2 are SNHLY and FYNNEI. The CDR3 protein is CASTPSGVGSNNEQFF. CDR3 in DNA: TGTGCCAGCACCCCTTCAGGGGTAGGGTCCAACAATGAGCAGTTCTTC.

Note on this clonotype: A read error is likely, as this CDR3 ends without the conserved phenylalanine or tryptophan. CDR3 in DNA: TGTGCCAGCAGTTACTCGGCCCTAGGACGCCCAATGAACACTGAAGCTTTCCTT. Amino acid sequence: CASSYSALGRPMNTEAFL. The V and J genes are TRBV6-5 and TRBJ1-1; the D is unclear. The germline V gene has CDR1 MNHEY and CDR2 SVGAGI. CDR3 length: 18 amino acids. The germline V and J ends were trimmed by 0 bases and 0 bases, with 17 bases remaining between them.

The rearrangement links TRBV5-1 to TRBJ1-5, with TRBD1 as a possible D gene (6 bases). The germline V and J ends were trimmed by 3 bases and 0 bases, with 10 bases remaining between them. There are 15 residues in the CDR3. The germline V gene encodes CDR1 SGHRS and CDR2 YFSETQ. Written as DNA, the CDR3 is TGCGCCAGCAGCTCGACAGGTCTTAGCAATCAGCCCCAGCATTTT. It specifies CASSSTGLSNQPQHF. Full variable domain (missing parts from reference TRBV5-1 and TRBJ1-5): KAGVTQTPRYLIKTRGQQVTLSCSPISGHRSVSWYQQTPGQGLQFLFEYFSETQRNKGNFPGRFSGRQFSNSRSEMNVSTLELGDSALYLCASSSTGLSNQPQHFGDGTRLSIL.

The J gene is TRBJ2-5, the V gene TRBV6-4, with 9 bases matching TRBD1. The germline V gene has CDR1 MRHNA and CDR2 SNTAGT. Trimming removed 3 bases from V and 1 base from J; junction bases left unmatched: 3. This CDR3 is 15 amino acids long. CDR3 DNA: TGTGCCAGCAGTGAGAACAGGGGGCCCCAAGAGACCCAGTACTTC. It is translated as CASSENRGPQETQYF.

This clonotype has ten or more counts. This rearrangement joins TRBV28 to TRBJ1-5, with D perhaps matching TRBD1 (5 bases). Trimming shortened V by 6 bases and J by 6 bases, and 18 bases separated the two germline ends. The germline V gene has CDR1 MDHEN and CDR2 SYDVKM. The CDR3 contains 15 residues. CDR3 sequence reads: CASSLPGRTGQPQHF. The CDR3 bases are TGTGCCAGCAGCCTACCGGGACGAACAGGTCAGCCCCAGCATTTT.

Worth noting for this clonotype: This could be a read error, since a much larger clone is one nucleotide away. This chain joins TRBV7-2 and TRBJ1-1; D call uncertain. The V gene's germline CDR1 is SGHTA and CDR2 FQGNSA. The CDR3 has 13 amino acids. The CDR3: CAEALITNTEALF. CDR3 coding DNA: TGTGCCGAGGCGCTAATTACGAACACTGAAGCTCTCTTT.

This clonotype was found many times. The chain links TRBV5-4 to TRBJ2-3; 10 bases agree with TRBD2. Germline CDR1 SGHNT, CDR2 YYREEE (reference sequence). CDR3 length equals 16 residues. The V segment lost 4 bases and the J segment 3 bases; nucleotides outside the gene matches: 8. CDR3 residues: CASSPKRGGRTDTQYF. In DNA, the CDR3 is TGTGCCAGCAGCCCAAAGCGGGGGGGCCGGACAGATACGCAGTATTTT.

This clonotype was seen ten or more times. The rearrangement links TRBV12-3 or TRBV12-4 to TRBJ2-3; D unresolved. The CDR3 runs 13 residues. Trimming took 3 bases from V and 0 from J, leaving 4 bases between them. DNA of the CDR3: TGTGCCAGCAGTTTTGCTAGCACAGATACGCAGTATTTT. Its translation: CASSFASTDTQYF.

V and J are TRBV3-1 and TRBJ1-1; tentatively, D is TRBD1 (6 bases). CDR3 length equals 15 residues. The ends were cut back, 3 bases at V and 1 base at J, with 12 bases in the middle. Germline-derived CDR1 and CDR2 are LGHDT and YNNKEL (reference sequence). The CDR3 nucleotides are TGTGCCAGCAGCCAGGGCGACAGGCCGAACACTGAAGCTTTCTTT. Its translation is CASSQGDRPNTEAFF.

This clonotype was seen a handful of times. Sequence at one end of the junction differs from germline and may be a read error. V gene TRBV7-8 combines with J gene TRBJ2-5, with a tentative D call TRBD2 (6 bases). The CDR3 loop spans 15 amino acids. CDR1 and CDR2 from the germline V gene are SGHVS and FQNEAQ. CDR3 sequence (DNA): TGTGCCAGCAGATTAGGGACTGAGGGTTTAGAGACCCAGTACTTC. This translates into CASRLGTEGLETQYF.

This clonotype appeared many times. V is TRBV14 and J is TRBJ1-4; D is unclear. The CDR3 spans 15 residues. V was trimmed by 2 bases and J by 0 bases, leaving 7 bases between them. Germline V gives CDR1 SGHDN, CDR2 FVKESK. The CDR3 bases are TGTGCCAGCAGCCAATACAGAACAACTAATGAAAAACTGTTTTTT. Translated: CASSQYRTTNEKLFF.

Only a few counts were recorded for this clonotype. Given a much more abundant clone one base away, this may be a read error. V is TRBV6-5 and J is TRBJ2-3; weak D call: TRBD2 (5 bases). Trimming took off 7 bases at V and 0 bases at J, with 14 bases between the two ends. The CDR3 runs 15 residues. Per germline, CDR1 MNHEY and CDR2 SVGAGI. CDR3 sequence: CASNRGWPSTDTQYF. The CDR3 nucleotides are TGTGCCAGCAACCGCGGGTGGCCGAGCACAGATACGCAGTATTTT.

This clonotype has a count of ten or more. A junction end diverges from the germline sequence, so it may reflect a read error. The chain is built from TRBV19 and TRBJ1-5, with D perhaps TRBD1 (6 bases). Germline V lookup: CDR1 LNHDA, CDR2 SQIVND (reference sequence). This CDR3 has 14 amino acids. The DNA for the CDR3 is TGTGCCAGTAGTACCTCTCGCACACAGGGAAGCCCAACTTTT. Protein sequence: CASSTSRTQGSPTF.

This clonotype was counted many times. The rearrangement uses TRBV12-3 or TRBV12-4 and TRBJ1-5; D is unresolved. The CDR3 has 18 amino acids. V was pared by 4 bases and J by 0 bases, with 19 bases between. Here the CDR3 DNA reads TGTGCCAGCAGTTCTCCGGGTCCCAAGGGTTATAGCAATCAGCCCCAGCATTTT. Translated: CASSSPGPKGYSNQPQHF.

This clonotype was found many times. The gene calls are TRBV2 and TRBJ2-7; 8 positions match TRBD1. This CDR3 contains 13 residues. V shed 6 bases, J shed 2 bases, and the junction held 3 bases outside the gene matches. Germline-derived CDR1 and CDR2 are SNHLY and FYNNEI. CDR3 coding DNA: TGTGCCAGCAGCTCGACAGGGGCCTACGAGCAGTACTTC. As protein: CASSSTGAYEQYF.

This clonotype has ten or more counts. CDR3 DNA sequence: TGTGCCAGCAGTTACTCGTTGTTCGGCTACACCTTC. It translates to CASSYSLFGYTF. V is TRBV6-2 or TRBV6-3 and J is TRBJ1-2; no firm D call. The CDR3 spans 12 residues. Trimming pared 0 bases from V and 8 bases from J, leaving 7 bases between. Germline V gives CDR1 MNHEY, CDR2 SVGEGT.

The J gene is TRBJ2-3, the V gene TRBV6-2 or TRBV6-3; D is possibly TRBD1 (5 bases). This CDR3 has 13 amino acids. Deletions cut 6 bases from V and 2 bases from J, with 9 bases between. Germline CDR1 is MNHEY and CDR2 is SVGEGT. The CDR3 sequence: CASRGQFTDTQYF. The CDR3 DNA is TGTGCCAGCAGAGGACAATTCACAGATACGCAGTATTTT.

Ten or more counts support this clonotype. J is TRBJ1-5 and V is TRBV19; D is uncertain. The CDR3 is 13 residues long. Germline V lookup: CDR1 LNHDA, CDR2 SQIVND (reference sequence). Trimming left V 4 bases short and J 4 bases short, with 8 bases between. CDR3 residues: CASSKQDNQPQHF. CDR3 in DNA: TGTGCCAGTAGTAAGCAGGATAATCAGCCCCAGCATTTT.

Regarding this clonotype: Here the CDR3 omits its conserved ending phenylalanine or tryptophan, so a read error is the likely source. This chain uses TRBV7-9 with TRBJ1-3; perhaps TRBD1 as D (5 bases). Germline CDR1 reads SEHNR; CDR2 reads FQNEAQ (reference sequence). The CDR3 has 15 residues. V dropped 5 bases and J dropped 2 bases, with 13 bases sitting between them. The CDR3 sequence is CASSKTAGTGNTIYL. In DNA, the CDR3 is TGTGCCAGCAGCAAGACGGCAGGGACTGGAAACACCATATATCTT.

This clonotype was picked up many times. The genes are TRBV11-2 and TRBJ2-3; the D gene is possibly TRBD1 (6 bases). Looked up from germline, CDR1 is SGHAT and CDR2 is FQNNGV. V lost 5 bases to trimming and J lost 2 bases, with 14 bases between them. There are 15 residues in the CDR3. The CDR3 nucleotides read TGTGCCAGCAGCCCAGGACAGCCCTTCACAGATACGCAGTATTTT. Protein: CASSPGQPFTDTQYF.

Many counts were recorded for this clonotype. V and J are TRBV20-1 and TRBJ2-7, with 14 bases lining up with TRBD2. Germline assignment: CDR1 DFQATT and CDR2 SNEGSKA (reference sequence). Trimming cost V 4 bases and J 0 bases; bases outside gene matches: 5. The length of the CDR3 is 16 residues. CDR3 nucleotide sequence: TGCAGTGCTACAGGGACTAGCGGGGGCCTCTCCTACGAGCAGTACTTC. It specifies CSATGTSGGLSYEQYF.

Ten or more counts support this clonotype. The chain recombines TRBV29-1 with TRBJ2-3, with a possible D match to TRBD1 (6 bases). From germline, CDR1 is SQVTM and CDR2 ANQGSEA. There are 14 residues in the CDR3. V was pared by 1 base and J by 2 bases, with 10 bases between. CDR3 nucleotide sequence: TGCAGCGTTGAAGGGCAGGGACACACAGATACGCAGTATTTT. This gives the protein CSVEGQGHTDTQYF.